What follows describes a single T cell receptor beta chain. The antigen this receptor binds is unknown. No much larger clone is present one base from it, and per-base qualities are unavailable. The data originate from a study of control samples from healthy donors and cancer patients (dated by TCRdb to 2019 to 2021). The library was generated by the immunoSEQ multiplex PCR assay. The table was pulled from immuneACCESS by TCRdb, which kept in-frame rearrangements only. Such tables lose some clones; where checked, under half of the loss comes from unresolved V genes, and the rest has no known cause. The sample table lists roughly 13,000 clones, roughly three quarters of them with a count of one. The top ten clones comprise 7.5% to 8.5% of the sample. Including the terminal cysteine and phenylalanine, the CDR3 comprises 17 residues. Only the CDR3 part of the read is kept: 51 bases, read in frame from the first base. V and J are trimmed by 2 bases and 4 bases, and the gene matches miss 8 bases of the junction. Based on the germline V gene (reference sequence), the CDR1 and CDR2 sequences are MNHEY and SMNVEV.

This clonotype was obtained from a male donor with melanoma. Sequenced: formalin-fixed, paraffin-embedded tissue. The rearranged chain carries TRBV27 and TRBJ1-6; TRBD1 lines up with 7 middle nucleotides. The sequenced DNA is TGTGCCAGCAGTTTACTGGAAGGGGGCGGTTATAATTCACCCCTCCACTTT. Its translation is CASSLLEGGGYNSPLHF.